A single sample gave rise to the 27 T cell receptor beta chains below, sequenced in a study of human T cells and chemical hapten exposure (TCRdb year 2021). The sample's time point label, decoded: pre-sensitization, week 0. This specimen's treatment or condition label, per the study, means: therapeutic diphenylcyclopropenone sensitization with weekly scalp DPC. The library came from RACE. The instrument was a NextSeq 500. Through fastp at Q25 and MiXCR, TCRdb rebuilt clones from the public reads, retaining in-frame beta chains. Rows with one shared CDR3 protein collapse into an entry with the most common genes and DNA. Present in this sample are about 260,000 distinct CDR3 sequences, about 9.4% of which were seen just once. The ten largest make up roughly 2.5% of the sample. The source was whole blood, collected in connection with sensitization to the hapten diphenylcyclopropenone (DPC). Receptors originate from a woman between 40 and 50 years old with alopecia areata. Some clones in this sample may be carry-over from other donors' samples.

This chain joins TRBV6-2 or TRBV6-3 and TRBJ2-7; 7 bases align to TRBD2. The CDR3 runs 13 residues. Unmatched junction bases numbered 1, after V lost 2 bases and J lost 3 bases. Germline CDR1 and CDR2: MNHEY and SVGEGT. The CDR3 coding sequence is TGTGCCAGCAGTTACAGCGGGAACTACGAGCAGTACTTC. Translating it yields CASSYSGNYEQYF.

CDR3 DNA: TGTGCCAGCTCACCCACTGATGACTCCACCGGGGAGCTGTTTTTT. Amino acids: CASSPTDDSTGELFF. The gene calls are TRBV18 and TRBJ2-2; no reliable D call. Germline CDR1 and CDR2: KGHSH and LQKENI. With 3 bases removed from V and 4 bases from J, the gap between germline ends came to 12 bases. This CDR3 is 15 amino acids long.

This clonotype was picked up a small number of times. The J gene is TRBJ1-1, the V gene TRBV6-6; no definite D call. Trimming removed 0 bases at V and 4 bases at J, with 9 bases between. The CDR3 is made up of 14 amino acids. Germline CDR1 and CDR2: MNHNY and SVGAGI (reference sequence). Here the CDR3 reads CASSYSLGGTEAFF. As DNA, the CDR3 is TGTGCCAGCAGTTACTCCCTTGGAGGCACTGAAGCTTTCTTT.

This clonotype showed up just a few times. The gene calls are TRBV18 and TRBJ1-1; no firm D call. This CDR3 spans 13 amino acids. Germline V gives CDR1 KGHSH, CDR2 LQKENI. Trimming pared 0 bases from V and 2 bases from J, leaving 4 bases between. The CDR3 reads CASSPPTNTEAFF. The DNA for the CDR3 is TGTGCCAGCTCACCACCTACTAACACTGAAGCTTTCTTT.

This clonotype was found many times. The chain links TRBV4-2 to TRBJ2-3, with TRBD2 as a possible D gene (6 bases). Germline CDR1 reads LGHNA; CDR2 reads YNFKEQ. Trimming stripped 3 bases from V and 2 bases from J, with 12 bases between. This CDR3 region has 15 residues. CDR3 loop: CASSHRGILTDTQYF. CDR3 sequence (DNA): TGTGCCAGCAGCCATCGGGGGATACTCACAGATACGCAGTATTTT.

The rearrangement links TRBV20-1 to TRBJ2-1; D remains ambiguous. The CDR3 is 15 residues long. In germline, CDR1 is DFQATT, CDR2 SNEGSKA (reference sequence). V was trimmed by 6 bases and J by 12 bases, leaving 27 bases between them. CDR3 sequence: CSARGWSEAMGRQFF. CDR3 coding DNA: TGCAGTGCACGCGGATGGTCGGAAGCCATGGGCAGGCAGTTCTTC.

The CDR3 loop reads CSATPLAGGQETQYF. CDR3 nucleotides: TGCAGTGCGACACCCCTAGCGGGAGGGCAAGAGACCCAGTACTTC. V and J are TRBV20-1 and TRBJ2-5; 12 nucleotides align to TRBD2. The CDR3 loop spans 15 amino acids. V shed 6 bases, J shed 2 bases, and the junction held 7 bases outside the gene matches. In germline, CDR1 is DFQATT, CDR2 SNEGSKA (reference sequence).

This clonotype was recorded a few times. The chain carries TRBV2 and TRBJ2-1, with 8 bases identical to TRBD2. CDR1 and CDR2 (germline): SNHLY, FYNNEI. CDR3 size: 14 residues. The V and J ends lost 4 bases and 6 bases, in that order; junction bases with no gene match: 5. The CDR3 nucleotides read TGTGCCAGCAGTGCGTTAGCGGGACTCAATGAGCAGTTCTTC. Amino acids: CASSALAGLNEQFF.

The rearrangement joins TRBV7-2 to TRBJ2-3, with 12 bases identical to TRBD2. V gave up 4 bases and J gave up 4 bases; unmatched junction bases: 6. The CDR3 runs 16 residues. Germline assignment: CDR1 SGHTA and CDR2 FQGNSA. In DNA, the CDR3 is TGTGCCAGCAGCTCCCGACTAGCGGGAGCCTCAGATACGCAGTATTTT. Translation: CASSSRLAGASDTQYF.

This clonotype was counted only a few times. The chain joins TRBV27 to TRBJ2-7, with 7 bases identical to TRBD1. J lost 3 bases, V lost 6 bases, and 11 bases had no gene match. Looked up from germline, CDR1 is MNHEY and CDR2 is SMNVEV (reference sequence). CDR3 length: 15 residues. Written as DNA, the CDR3 is TGTGCCAGCAGGCGGTACCCGACAGGGAACTACGAGCAGTACTTC. This sequence encodes CASRRYPTGNYEQYF.

This clonotype was counted at least ten times. The chain uses TRBV7-2 and TRBJ2-3; tentatively, D is TRBD1 (5 bases). V was cut by 5 bases and J by 0 bases, with 12 bases left in between. The CDR3 is 15 amino acids. Germline lookup yields CDR1 SGHTA and CDR2 FQGNSA. The CDR3 DNA reads TGTGCCAGCAGCCCCCAGGGTGCTAGCACAGATACGCAGTATTTT. This encodes CASSPQGASTDTQYF.

The chain carries TRBV10-3 and TRBJ1-5; 7 nucleotides align to TRBD1. This CDR3 is 13 amino acids long. V shed 10 bases and J 2 bases; nucleotides not matched to a gene: 5. Germline CDR1 ENHRY, CDR2 SYGVKD. The CDR3 spells CATTGDGNQPQHF. The CDR3 bases are TGTGCCACTACAGGGGACGGCAATCAGCCCCAGCATTTT.

CDR3 residues: CSARALGTTNEQFF. CDR3 nucleotide sequence: TGCAGTGCTAGAGCCCTCGGGACCACCAATGAGCAGTTCTTC. The chain joins TRBV20-1 to TRBJ2-1, with D possibly being TRBD1 or TRBD2 (5 bases each). V was cut by 1 base and J by 6 bases, with 13 bases left in between. Germline V gene sequence: CDR1 DFQATT, CDR2 SNEGSKA (reference sequence). The CDR3 runs to 14 residues.

The chain carries TRBV12-3 or TRBV12-4 and TRBJ2-1, with D possibly TRBD1 on 5 matching bases. V dropped 6 bases and J dropped 3 bases, with 18 bases sitting between them. CDR3 length equals 16 residues. The CDR3 nucleotides read TGTGCCAGCAGGGGGCGGCACTTTGACCTCTACAATGAGCAGTTCTTC. This codes for CASRGRHFDLYNEQFF.

V usage is TRBV14 and J usage is TRBJ2-2, with TRBD1 as a possible D gene (6 bases). V lost 3 bases, J lost 4 bases, and 9 bases lay in between. The CDR3 is 14 amino acids. The germline CDR1 and CDR2 sequences are SGHDN and FVKESK. CDR3 region: CASSQTTGTGELFF. In DNA form, the CDR3 reads TGTGCCAGCAGCCAGACGACAGGCACCGGGGAGCTGTTTTTT.

In its sample, this clonotype was seen a few times. The chain recombines TRBV5-1 with TRBJ2-5; D not resolved. There are 14 residues in the CDR3. Germline assignment: CDR1 SGHRS and CDR2 YFSETQ. V lost 2 bases, J lost 1 base, and 9 bases lay in between. CDR3 amino acids: CASSLQKTQETQYF. CDR3 nucleotides: TGCGCCAGCAGCTTACAGAAGACCCAAGAGACCCAGTACTTC.

The rearrangement uses TRBV5-1 and TRBJ2-7; perhaps D is TRBD1 or TRBD2 (6 bases each). The CDR3 consists of 15 residues. The germline V gene encodes CDR1 SGHRS and CDR2 YFSETQ. The V gene lost 4 bases and the J gene lost 3 bases, with 17 bases spanning the gap. CDR3 coding DNA: TGCGCCAGCAGCCTCCGCCCGGGGGCAGGCTACGAGCAGTACTTC. It codes for CASSLRPGAGYEQYF.

This clonotype was seen more than once but under ten times. This chain connects TRBV5-5 to TRBJ1-1, with D maybe TRBD1 (5 bases). Per the germline V gene, CDR1 is SGHKS and CDR2 is YYEKEE (reference sequence). The CDR3 extends over 13 amino acids. The V gene lost 4 bases and the J gene lost 7 bases, with 14 bases spanning the gap. The DNA for the CDR3 is TGTGCCAGCAGCCCGACAGTGGGGTTTGAAGCTTTCTTT. This encodes CASSPTVGFEAFF.

The rearrangement uses TRBV20-1 and TRBJ1-5; perhaps TRBD1 as D (5 bases). Germline-derived CDR1 and CDR2 are DFQATT and SNEGSKA (reference sequence). V lost 1 base, J lost 6 bases, and 10 bases lay in between. This CDR3 spans 13 amino acids. For the CDR3, the DNA is TGCAGTGCTAGAGCTCAGGGAGGTCAGCCCCAGCATTTT. Amino acid sequence: CSARAQGGQPQHF.

The J gene is TRBJ2-1, the V gene TRBV28; 11 positions match TRBD2. Germline CDR1 MDHEN, CDR2 SYDVKM. Losses at the gene ends were 5 bases for V and 5 bases for J; bases not matched to a gene: 8. The CDR3 totals 16 residues. CDR3 in amino acids: CASSNPGLAANNEQFF. CDR3 sequence (DNA): TGTGCCAGCAGTAACCCGGGACTAGCGGCCAACAATGAGCAGTTCTTC.

This clonotype was counted between two and nine times. The chain is built from TRBV29-1 and TRBJ1-5; D call uncertain. V gave up 4 bases and J gave up 5 bases, with 9 bases separating them. CDR3 length: 12 amino acids. Germline CDR1 SQVTM, CDR2 ANQGSEA. Written as DNA, the CDR3 is TGCAGCGTTGGGGGAATGGATCAGCCCCAGCATTTT. Its protein is CSVGGMDQPQHF.

This clonotype came up a few times. The chain links TRBV28 to TRBJ2-5; weak D call: TRBD2 (6 bases). V lost 5 bases and J 1 base, leaving 14 bases between the germline ends. This CDR3 has 15 residues. Germline values: CDR1 MDHEN, CDR2 SYDVKM. The CDR3 reads CASSGHLGSQETQYF. CDR3 sequence (DNA): TGTGCCAGCAGTGGCCACCTCGGGAGCCAAGAGACCCAGTACTTC.

Only a few counts were recorded for this clonotype. V and J are TRBV7-8 and TRBJ1-5; 11 positions agree with TRBD1. J was trimmed by 5 bases and V by 1 base; bases with no gene match: 4. This CDR3 comprises 16 residues. Per the germline V gene, CDR1 is SGHVS and CDR2 is FQNEAQ. CDR3 DNA sequence: TGTGCCAGCAGCTTAGTCGGGACAGGGGGTGATCAGCCCCAGCATTTT. Protein sequence: CASSLVGTGGDQPQHF.

This clonotype was counted at least ten times. The rearrangement uses TRBV28 and TRBJ2-3; D is perhaps TRBD1 or TRBD2 (5 bases each). Germline lookup yields CDR1 MDHEN and CDR2 SYDVKM. With 10 bases removed from V and 2 bases from J, the gap between germline ends came to 25 bases. There are 17 residues in the CDR3. The CDR3 sequence: CATSRGEGKAITDTQYF. The CDR3 DNA follows: TGTGCCACCTCCCGGGGAGAGGGGAAGGCTATCACAGATACGCAGTATTTT.

This clonotype turned up a few times. J is TRBJ2-3 and V is TRBV6-5; the D gene is possibly TRBD2 (6 bases). CDR1 MNHEY and CDR2 SVGAGI come from the germline V gene. V was clipped by 10 bases and J by 1 base, with 12 bases between them. The CDR3 is made up of 13 amino acids. This CDR3 is CATIREGTDTQYF. CDR3 sequence (DNA): TGTGCCACAATTAGGGAGGGCACAGATACGCAGTATTTT.

The gene calls are TRBV6-2 or TRBV6-3 and TRBJ2-3, with D uncertain. The CDR3 length is 12 residues. Germline V gene sequence: CDR1 MNHEY, CDR2 SVGEGT. V was trimmed by 6 bases and J by 6 bases, leaving 10 bases between them. CDR3 amino acids: CASRPLWDTQYF. As DNA, the CDR3 is TGTGCCAGCAGGCCCCTGTGGGATACGCAGTATTTT.

The chain carries TRBV4-3 and TRBJ2-3; D is possibly TRBD1 or TRBD2 (6 bases each). The CDR3 loop spans 17 amino acids. V gave up 4 bases and J gave up 2 bases, with 19 bases separating them. From germline, CDR1 is LGHNA and CDR2 YSLEER. The CDR3 DNA sequence: TGCGCCAGCAGCCGACAGGTCGTAGCGGATACCACAGATACGCAGTATTTT. It translates to CASSRQVVADTTDTQYF.